One T cell receptor (beta chain) is described in this entry. Its antigen has not been determined. Base qualities are not provided; no much larger clone lies one nucleotide away. The immunoSEQ Assay, a bias-controlled multiplex PCR, was used to amplify TCRbeta CDR3 regions from genomic DNA. For the original study's pipeline: The number of nucleated cells in each sample was estimated by amplification of reference gene primers within the assay. To quantify the absolute abundance of each unique TCRbeta CDR3 rearrangement, sequence reads were collapsed and filtered. For each sample, productive Simpson clonality was calculated as the square root of Simpson's diversity index across productive rearrangements. TCRdb took over this immuneACCESS table, retaining in-frame rearrangements with V and J assigned. Such tables are incomplete; in checked studies, under half of the missing clones stem from an unresolved V gene, and the remainder is unexplained. For V, J and clone size, that table is used; D and trimming come from the DNA. Within this sample are around 23,000 clones, with more than 80% of them counted one time only. The top ten clones comprise 15% to 20% of the sample.

This specimen belongs to a study of blood T cell repertoires in COVID-19 (dated by TCRdb to 2018 to 2021). Broadly, across the study: Samples from collaborators originated in the United States, Italy and Spain and spanned both the acute and convalescent phases of COVID-19. The prospective study material was composed of cDNA or gDNA derived from T cells, B-cell-depleted T cells, or PBMCs. The repertoires were released in a freely available public database meant as a resource for research on the immune response to SARS-CoV-2. Where available, HLA class I and class II types were taken from metadata supplied by the sample provider and were not determined by assay-based typing. The samples were drawn from two sources: the first 160 participants of the ongoing ImmuneRACE study, and about 1,300 subjects contributed by 6 global collaborators. A de-identified subject ID, COVID-19 status, age in years and sex were almost always included in the sample metadata. The dataset comprised deeply sampled blood TCRbeta repertoires from subjects exposed to, actively infected with, or recovered from COVID-19.

Trimming leaves V shorter by 1 base and J shorter by 3 bases, with the junction holding 6 bases beyond the gene matches. Via the germline V gene, CDR1 is MNHNS and CDR2 SASEGT. Taken from cysteine to phenylalanine, the CDR3 has 15 residues. CDR3 DNA is the only sequence kept; it has 45 bases, read in frame from the first base. Whole blood was collected in K2EDTA tubes by collaborating institutions according to the institutions' own protocols. For TCRbeta analysis, collaborators shipped samples in one of three forms: frozen whole blood, isolated PBMCs, or DNA extracted from either of those sample types. General conclusions and limits of the study: Clinical and demographic metadata were provided uncurated, with the amount varying by source and participant.

The chain employs TRBV6-1 and TRBJ2-7, and 7 junction bases match TRBD2. The specimen was peripheral blood. The TCR was taken from a human donor in a cohort sampled during active COVID-19. The bases read TGTGCCAGCAGTGAAGGCGCGGGGGATGACTACGAGCAGTACTTC. This codes for CASSEGAGDDYEQYF.